Following are 30 T cell receptor beta chains from one sample sequenced in a study of cytomegalovirus exposure and HLA in healthy donors. PCR was performed using 60 Vbeta and 13 Jbeta primers. Generated by immunoSEQ multiplex PCR, the TCRdb table keeps only in-frame clones and is missing some. The sample has some 96,000 clones, 64% seen once. The sequenced sample consisted of PBMCs. These receptors all come from a man between 60 and 70 years old in good health and CMV-seronegative.

The rearrangement links TRBV5-4 to TRBJ2-5; D is possibly TRBD2 (7 bases). Trimming pared 0 bases from V and 4 bases from J, leaving 10 bases between. From germline, CDR1 is SGHNT and CDR2 YYREEE (reference sequence). The CDR3 length is 14 residues. The CDR3 bases are TGTGCCAGCAGCTTGGGGGGGGGCCTAGAGACCCAGTACTTC. Protein sequence: CASSLGGGLETQYF. Full variable domain (missing parts from reference TRBV5-4 and TRBJ2-5): ETGVTQSPTHLIKTRGQQVTLRCSSQSGHNTVSWYQQALGQGPQFIFQYYREEENGRGNFPPRFSGLQFPNYSSELNVNALELDDSALYLCASSLGGGLETQYFGPGTRLLVL.

This clone has just one count. This chain connects TRBV28 to TRBJ2-1; 11 nucleotides match TRBD2. Germline-derived CDR1 and CDR2 are MDHEN and SYDVKM. Losses at the gene ends were 3 bases for V and 4 bases for J; bases not matched to a gene: 5. This CDR3 region has 16 residues. CDR3 bases: TGTGCCAGCAGTTTTTTAACTAGCGGGAGTTACAATGAGCAGTTCTTC. It encodes CASSFLTSGSYNEQFF.

This clone occurred once. The chain carries TRBV28 and TRBJ2-1; 8 nucleotides line up with TRBD1. The CDR3 sequence is 17 residues long. Germline CDR1 MDHEN, CDR2 SYDVKM. The J segment lost 4 bases and the V segment lost 6 bases, leaving 14 bases of the junction unmatched. CDR3 protein: CASRKYRTGIPYNEQFF. In DNA form, the CDR3 reads TGTGCCAGCAGGAAATACAGGACAGGGATCCCTTACAATGAGCAGTTCTTC.

The chain joins TRBV19 to TRBJ1-2, with a weak D call TRBD1 (5 bases). The length of the CDR3 is 15 residues. CDR1 and CDR2 (germline): LNHDA, SQIVND (reference sequence). Trimming left V 7 bases short and J 1 base short, with 16 bases between. The chain's CDR3 is CASTPPGTYNYGYTF. The CDR3 DNA is TGTGCCAGTACCCCGCCGGGGACTTATAACTATGGCTACACCTTC.

The V gene is TRBV9, the J gene TRBJ1-2; D is ambiguous. Germline CDR1 reads SGDLS; CDR2 reads YYNGEE. This CDR3 region has 15 residues. The V end was cut by 0 bases, the J end by 0 bases, with 9 bases between. As DNA, the CDR3 is TGTGCCAGCAGCGTAGGGCGGTCTTCTAACTATGGCTACACCTTC. This gives the protein CASSVGRSSNYGYTF.

J is TRBJ2-5 and V is TRBV29-1, with D maybe TRBD2 (6 bases). The J call may be in error: the DNA end matches TRBJ2-7 better. CDR1 SQVTM and CDR2 ANQGSEA come from the germline V gene. This CDR3 is 13 amino acids long. The CDR3 sequence is CSGRGPSSYEQYF. CDR3 sequence (DNA): TGCAGCGGGCGGGGCCCCAGCTCCTACGAGCAGTACTTC.

The chain combines TRBV18 with TRBJ1-1, with D unclear. Germline assignment: CDR1 KGHSH and CDR2 LQKENI. V shed 3 bases and J shed 1 base, with 12 bases lying between them. The CDR3 consists of 15 residues. The DNA of the CDR3 is TGTGCCAGCTCACCCAAGGAGGTACGGAACACTGAAGCTTTCTTT. This translates into CASSPKEVRNTEAFF.

The table lists this clone with a few counts. Other DNA sequences in the sample encode the same CDR3. The V gene is TRBV19, the J gene TRBJ1-4, with D possibly being TRBD1 (6 bases). The V and J ends lost 1 base and 1 base respectively, with 10 bases between them. CDR1 LNHDA and CDR2 SQIVND come from the germline V gene (reference sequence). The length of the CDR3 is 16 residues. As DNA, the CDR3 is TGTGCCAGTAGTATAGTCGCCAGGGGAACTAATGAAAAACTGTTTTTT. Amino acid sequence: CASSIVARGTNEKLFF.

As DNA, the CDR3 is TGCAGCGGATTTGGAGGGATGAGGAACACTGAAGCTTTCTTT. Its protein is CSGFGGMRNTEAFF. The rearrangement links TRBV29-1 to TRBJ1-1, with no clear D. The V and J ends lost 7 bases and 1 base respectively, with 16 bases between them. The germline gives CDR1 SQVTM, CDR2 ANQGSEA. CDR3 size: 14 residues.

The V gene is TRBV27, the J gene TRBJ1-5; D perhaps matches TRBD1 (5 bases). The V gene's germline CDR1 is MNHEY and CDR2 SMNVEV (reference sequence). This CDR3 has 15 amino acids. Trimming took 6 bases from V and 2 from J, leaving 14 bases between them. The CDR3 nucleotides read TGTGCCAGCAGCAGCCATTGGGGCGGCAATCAGCCCCAGCATTTT. Its protein product is CASSSHWGGNQPQHF.

V usage is TRBV2 and J usage is TRBJ2-6; 7 bases fit TRBD1. The V and J ends lost 4 bases and 0 bases, in that order; junction bases with no gene match: 15. This CDR3 region has 20 residues. Germline loops: CDR1 SNHLY, CDR2 FYNNEI. The CDR3: CASSATRTGELSSGANVLTF. The CDR3, as DNA: TGTGCCAGCAGTGCCACGAGGACAGGAGAGCTATCCTCTGGGGCCAACGTCCTGACTTTC.

V is TRBV18 and J is TRBJ2-1; tentative D call: TRBD1 (5 bases). This CDR3 has 17 residues. V was pared by 2 bases and J by 0 bases, with 14 bases between. Germline-derived CDR1 and CDR2 are KGHSH and LQKENI. The CDR3 region has the DNA TGTGCCAGCTCACCAACGTGGACAAGAAGCTCCTACAATGAGCAGTTCTTC. This sequence encodes CASSPTWTRSSYNEQFF.

This clone has more than one count but fewer than ten. The chain links TRBV7-3 to TRBJ2-2; perhaps TRBD1 as D (6 bases). Trimming left V 6 bases short and J 8 bases short, with 13 bases between. Per the germline V gene, CDR1 is SGHTA and CDR2 is FQGTGA. This CDR3 has 13 residues. In DNA, the CDR3 is TGTGCCAGCAGAGTGACAGGACCTGGGGAGCTGTTTTTT. Translated, it gives CASRVTGPGELFF.

The genes are TRBV18 and TRBJ1-3; tentatively, D is TRBD1 (6 bases). The CDR3 covers 14 residues. V shed 5 bases and J shed 0 bases, with 8 bases lying between them. Germline-derived CDR1 and CDR2 are KGHSH and LQKENI. This CDR3 reads CASSRDISGNTIYF. Written as DNA, the CDR3 is TGTGCCAGCTCAAGGGACATCTCTGGAAACACCATATATTTT.

This chain uses TRBV7-2 with TRBJ2-5; perhaps TRBD1 as D (5 bases). There are 15 residues in the CDR3. CDR1 is SGHTA, CDR2 FQGNSA, per germline. V lost 5 bases to trimming and J lost 5 bases, with 18 bases between them. CDR3: CASSPEIQAWETQYF. In nucleotides, the CDR3 is TGTGCCAGCAGCCCTGAGATACAGGCCTGGGAGACCCAGTACTTC.

The chain carries TRBV5-4 and TRBJ1-1, with a tentative D call TRBD1 (5 bases). CDR3 size: 15 residues. Deletions cut 1 base from V and 5 bases from J, with 15 bases between. Germline V gene lookup returns CDR1 SGHNT and CDR2 YYREEE (reference sequence). The CDR3 nucleotides are TGTGCCAGCAGCTTGAACGCAGGGAGGGATACTGAAGCTTTCTTT. Translation gives CASSLNAGRDTEAFF.

This chain joins TRBV15 and TRBJ2-1; D is ambiguous. With 5 bases removed from V and 0 bases from J, the gap between germline ends came to 11 bases. CDR3 length: 15 residues. CDR1 is LNHNV, CDR2 YYDKDF, per germline (reference sequence). This CDR3 reads CATSRAGVSYNEQFF. CDR3 DNA: TGTGCCACCAGCCGAGCAGGTGTCTCCTACAATGAGCAGTTCTTC.

The V gene is TRBV2, the J gene TRBJ2-7, with TRBD2 matching 12 bases. CDR1 and CDR2 from the germline V gene are SNHLY and FYNNEI. This CDR3 has 17 amino acids. V lost 6 bases to trimming and J lost 4 bases; unmatched junction nucleotides: 13. CDR3 protein: CASRTRASGRALYEQYF. Here the CDR3 DNA reads TGTGCCAGCAGGACCCGAGCTAGCGGGAGGGCCCTATACGAGCAGTACTTC.

This clone came up a few times. This rearrangement joins TRBV2 to TRBJ2-5, with 8 bases identical to TRBD2. Looked up from germline, CDR1 is SNHLY and CDR2 is FYNNEI. V trimming: 8 bases; J trimming: 4 bases; junction bases outside the gene matches: 12. The CDR3 totals 15 residues. CDR3 loop: CASLRHDRGGETQYF. The CDR3, as DNA: TGTGCCAGCCTTCGACATGATCGGGGGGGAGAGACCCAGTACTTC. Supplemented by reference TRBV2 and TRBJ2-5, the full variable domain reads EPEVTQTPSHQVTQMGQEVILRCVPISNHLYFYWYRQILGQKVEFLVSFYNNEISEKSEIFDDQFSVERPDGSNFTLKIRSTKLEDSAMYFCASLRHDRGGETQYFGPGTRLLVL.

This clone came up a few times. The rearrangement joins TRBV19 to TRBJ1-1, with a tentative D call TRBD1 (6 bases). The germline V gene encodes CDR1 LNHDA and CDR2 SQIVND (reference sequence). V dropped 2 bases and J dropped 8 bases, with 15 bases sitting between them. The CDR3 spans 14 residues. The CDR3 sequence is CASSINRVGDEAFF. Written as DNA, the CDR3 is TGTGCCAGTAGTATAAACAGGGTGGGGGACGAAGCTTTCTTT.

CDR3 nucleotides: TGTGCCAGCAGCTTGGCCCTGACTAAATCGAACACCGGGGAGCTGTTTTTT. This codes for CASSLALTKSNTGELFF. The V call is TRBV5-6, the J call TRBJ2-2; the D gene is possibly TRBD2 (5 bases). Germline CDR1 SGHDT, CDR2 YYEEEE. The V end was cut by 0 bases, the J end by 0 bases, with 12 bases between. The CDR3 is made up of 17 amino acids.

The CDR3 sequence is CASSAHGGANVLTF. The CDR3 DNA sequence: TGTGCCAGCAGCGCACATGGTGGGGCCAACGTCCTGACTTTC. The V gene is TRBV9, the J gene TRBJ2-6; the D is unclear. Germline CDR1 reads SGDLS; CDR2 reads YYNGEE. Trimming took off 3 bases at V and 3 bases at J, with 7 bases between the two ends. This CDR3 is built from 14 residues. Full variable domain (remainder filled in from reference TRBV9 and TRBJ2-6): DSGVTQTPKHLITATGQRVTLRCSPRSGDLSVYWYQQSLDQGLQFLIQYYNGEERAKGNILERFSAQQFPDLHSELNLSSLELGDSALYFCASSAHGGANVLTFGAGSRLTVL.

This clone was recorded only once. At one of its ends the junction is not consistent with the germline gene, which may arise from a read error. This same CDR3 is encoded by further DNA sequences in the sample. The rearrangement links TRBV7-2 to TRBJ2-7; no clear D. The CDR3 is 12 amino acids. CDR1 and CDR2 from the germline V gene are SGHTA and FQGNSA. CDR3: CASSLQLNEQYF. CDR3 bases: TGTGCCAGCAGCCTACAGTTGAACGAACAGTACTTC.

The V and J genes are TRBV7-8 and TRBJ1-1; no reliable D call. The CDR3 is 13 amino acids. The V gene lost 2 bases and the J gene lost 0 bases, with 4 bases spanning the gap. Germline values: CDR1 SGHVS, CDR2 FQNEAQ. CDR3 region: CASSLYLNTEAFF. The DNA for the CDR3 is TGTGCCAGCAGCTTATATTTGAACACTGAAGCTTTCTTT.

The chain has TRBV7-3 and TRBJ2-2, with D maybe TRBD2 (6 bases). CDR3 size: 15 residues. In germline, CDR1 is SGHTA, CDR2 FQGTGA. Trimming cost V 2 bases and J 9 bases, with 16 bases left between them. The CDR3 DNA follows: TGTGCCAGCAGCTTATGGGACTCCTATCCCAGGGAGCTGTTTTTT. Protein product: CASSLWDSYPRELFF.

The rearrangement joins TRBV27 to TRBJ1-6; 9 positions agree with TRBD1. The CDR3 is 14 residues long. CDR1 MNHEY and CDR2 SMNVEV come from the germline V gene (reference sequence). Trimming cost V 2 bases and J 13 bases; bases outside gene matches: 6. CDR3 region: CASSLIGTGSPLHF. CDR3 bases: TGTGCCAGCAGTTTAATCGGGACAGGGTCTCCCCTCCACTTT.

This clone was counted a single time. V gene TRBV19 combines with J gene TRBJ1-5, with D unclear. Germline assignment: CDR1 LNHDA and CDR2 SQIVND (reference sequence). This CDR3 is built from 12 residues. Between the trimmed V and J ends, which lost 6 bases and 7 bases, there was a span of 10 bases. Here the CDR3 reads CASRGRGQPQHF. The CDR3 coding sequence is TGTGCCAGTAGGGGGAGAGGCCAGCCCCAGCATTTT.

CDR3 bases: TGTGCCAGCAGTCAGGGGCCCTACGAGCAGTACTTC. This codes for CASSQGPYEQYF. The J gene is TRBJ2-7, the V gene TRBV28; possible D gene TRBD1, 6 bases. The germline V and J ends were trimmed by 5 bases and 2 bases, with 7 bases remaining between them. The CDR3 consists of 12 residues. Germline V gives CDR1 MDHEN, CDR2 SYDVKM.

V is TRBV7-3 and J is TRBJ2-7; 7 positions agree with TRBD1. Germline values: CDR1 SGHTA, CDR2 FQGTGA. The V and J ends lost 5 bases and 5 bases, in that order; junction bases with no gene match: 9. This CDR3 is built from 14 residues. This CDR3 reads CASSRWDRGDEQYF. DNA of the CDR3: TGTGCCAGCAGCCGGTGGGACAGAGGGGACGAGCAGTACTTC.

The rearrangement uses TRBV18 and TRBJ2-6; 10 nucleotides line up with TRBD1. V was pared by 3 bases and J by 4 bases, with 6 bases of the junction left unmatched. The CDR3 runs 17 residues. Germline V gives CDR1 KGHSH, CDR2 LQKENI. CDR3: CASSPGTGVLGANVLTF. CDR3 nucleotides: TGTGCCAGCTCACCTGGGACAGGGGTTTTGGGGGCCAACGTCCTGACTTTC. Based on the CDR3 plus reference TRBV18 and TRBJ2-6, the full variable domain is NAGVMQNPRHLVRRRGQEARLRCSPMKGHSHVYWYRQLPEEGLKFMVYLQKENIIDESGMPKERFSAEFPKEGPSILRIQQVVRGDSAAYFCASSPGTGVLGANVLTFGAGSRLTVL.